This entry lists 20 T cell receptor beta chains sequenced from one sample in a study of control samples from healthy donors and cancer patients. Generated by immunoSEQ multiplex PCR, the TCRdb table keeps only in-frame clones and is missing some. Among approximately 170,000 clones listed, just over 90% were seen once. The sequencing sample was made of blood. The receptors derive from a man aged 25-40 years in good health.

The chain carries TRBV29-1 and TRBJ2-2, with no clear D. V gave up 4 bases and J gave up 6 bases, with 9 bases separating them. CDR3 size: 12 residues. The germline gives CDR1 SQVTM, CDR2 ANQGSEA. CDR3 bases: TGCAGCGTTGCTAGGAGTTCCGGGGAGCTGTTTTTT. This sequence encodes CSVARSSGELFF.

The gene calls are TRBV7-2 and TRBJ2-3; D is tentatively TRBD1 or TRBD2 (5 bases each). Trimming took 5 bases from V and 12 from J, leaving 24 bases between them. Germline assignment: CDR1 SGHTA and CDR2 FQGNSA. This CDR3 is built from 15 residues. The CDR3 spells CASSLEPGAAGYQYF. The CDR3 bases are TGTGCCAGCAGCCTCGAACCCGGGGCTGCGGGTTATCAGTATTTT. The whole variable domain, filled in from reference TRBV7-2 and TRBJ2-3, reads GAGVSQSPSNKVTEKGKDVELRCDPISGHTALYWYRQSLGQGLEFLIYFQGNSAPDKSGLPSDRFSAERTGGSVSTLTIQRTQQEDSAVYLCASSLEPGAAGYQYFGPGTRLTVL.

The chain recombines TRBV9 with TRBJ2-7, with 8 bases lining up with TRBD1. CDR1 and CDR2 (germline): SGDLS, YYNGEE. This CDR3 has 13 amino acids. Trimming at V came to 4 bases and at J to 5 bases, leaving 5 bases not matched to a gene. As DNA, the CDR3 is TGTGCCAGCAGCCATGGACAGGGCAACGAGCAGTACTTC. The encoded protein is CASSHGQGNEQYF.

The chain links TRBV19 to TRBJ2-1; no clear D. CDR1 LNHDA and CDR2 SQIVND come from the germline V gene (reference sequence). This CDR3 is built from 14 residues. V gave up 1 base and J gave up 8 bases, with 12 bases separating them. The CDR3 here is CASSIVTLPDEQFF. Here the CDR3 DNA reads TGTGCCAGTAGTATAGTGACCCTCCCGGATGAGCAGTTCTTC. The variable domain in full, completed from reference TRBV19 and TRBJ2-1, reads DGGITQSPKYLFRKEGQNVTLSCEQNLNHDAMYWYRQDPGQGLRLIYYSQIVNDFQKGDIAEGYSVSREKKESFPLTVTSAQKNPTAFYLCASSIVTLPDEQFFGPGTRLTVL.

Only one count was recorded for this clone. CDR3 residues: CASSLNRNNSPLHF. DNA of the CDR3: TGTGCCAGCAGCTTAAACAGAAATAATTCACCCCTCCACTTT. This chain connects TRBV7-2 to TRBJ1-6, with D uncertain. The CDR3 contains 14 residues. Trimming shortened V by 2 bases and J by 5 bases, and 7 bases separated the two germline ends. Germline CDR1 reads SGHTA; CDR2 reads FQGNSA.

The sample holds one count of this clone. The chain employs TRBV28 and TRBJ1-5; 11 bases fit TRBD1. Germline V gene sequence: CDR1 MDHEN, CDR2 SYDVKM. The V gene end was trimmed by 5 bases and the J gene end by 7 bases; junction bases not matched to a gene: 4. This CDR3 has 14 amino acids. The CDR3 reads CASSPWTGGQPQHF. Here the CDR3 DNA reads TGTGCCAGCAGTCCCTGGACAGGGGGCCAGCCCCAGCATTTT.

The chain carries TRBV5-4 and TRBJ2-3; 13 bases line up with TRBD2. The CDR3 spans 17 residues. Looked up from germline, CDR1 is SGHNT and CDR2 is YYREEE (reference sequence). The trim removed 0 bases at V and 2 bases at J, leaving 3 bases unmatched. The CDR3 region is CASSLAGLAGSTDTQYF. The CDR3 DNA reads TGTGCCAGCAGCTTGGCGGGACTAGCGGGGTCCACAGATACGCAGTATTTT.

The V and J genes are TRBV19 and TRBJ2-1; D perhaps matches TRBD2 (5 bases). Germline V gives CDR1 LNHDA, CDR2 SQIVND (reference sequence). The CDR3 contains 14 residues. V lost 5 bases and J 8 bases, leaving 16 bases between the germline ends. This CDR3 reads CASSPDGVNYEQFF. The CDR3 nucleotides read TGTGCCAGTAGTCCTGACGGGGTAAATTATGAGCAGTTCTTC.

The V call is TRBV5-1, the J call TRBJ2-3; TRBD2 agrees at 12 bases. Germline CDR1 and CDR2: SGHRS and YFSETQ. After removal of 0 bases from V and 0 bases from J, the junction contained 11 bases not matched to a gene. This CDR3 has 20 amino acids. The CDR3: CASSLVPSSGGASSTDTQYF. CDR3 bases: TGCGCCAGCAGCTTGGTGCCTTCTAGCGGGGGGGCATCTAGCACAGATACGCAGTATTTT.

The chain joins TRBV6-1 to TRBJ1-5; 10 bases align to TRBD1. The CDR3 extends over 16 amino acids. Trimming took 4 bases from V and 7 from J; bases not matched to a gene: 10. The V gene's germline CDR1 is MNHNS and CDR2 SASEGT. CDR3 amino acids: CASSVRQGATWQPQHF. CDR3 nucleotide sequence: TGTGCCAGCAGTGTCAGACAGGGGGCTACGTGGCAGCCCCAGCATTTT.

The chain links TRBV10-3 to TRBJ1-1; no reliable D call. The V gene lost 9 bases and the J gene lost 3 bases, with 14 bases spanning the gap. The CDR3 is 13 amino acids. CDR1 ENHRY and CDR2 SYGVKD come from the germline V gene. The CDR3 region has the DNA TGTGCCATTTCGGCCCCGGGCGACACTGAAGCTTTCTTT. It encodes CAISAPGDTEAFF.

For the CDR3, the DNA is TGTGCCAGCAGTTTATACAGTAACAATCAGCCCCAGCATTTT. Amino acids: CASSLYSNNQPQHF. The V call is TRBV27, the J call TRBJ1-5; D is unclear. The CDR3 sequence is 14 residues long. Germline V CDR1 and CDR2: MNHEY, SMNVEV (reference sequence). Trimming shortened V by 1 base and J by 3 bases, and 7 bases separated the two germline ends.

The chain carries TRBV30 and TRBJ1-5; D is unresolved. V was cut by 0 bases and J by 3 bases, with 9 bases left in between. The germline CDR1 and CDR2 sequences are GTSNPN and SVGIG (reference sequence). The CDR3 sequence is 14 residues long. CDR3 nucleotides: TGTGCCTGGAGTGTCCGACACAACAATCAGCCCCAGCATTTT. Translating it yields CAWSVRHNNQPQHF.

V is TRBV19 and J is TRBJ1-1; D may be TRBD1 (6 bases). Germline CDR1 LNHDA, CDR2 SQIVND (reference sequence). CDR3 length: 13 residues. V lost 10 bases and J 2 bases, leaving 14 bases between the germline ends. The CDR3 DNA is TGTGCCACCGCTGGACAGTCAAACACTGAAGCTTTCTTT. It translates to CATAGQSNTEAFF.

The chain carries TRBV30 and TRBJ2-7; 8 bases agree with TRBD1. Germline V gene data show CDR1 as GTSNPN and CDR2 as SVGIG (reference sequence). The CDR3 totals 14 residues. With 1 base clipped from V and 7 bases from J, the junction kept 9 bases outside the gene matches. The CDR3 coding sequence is TGTGCCTGGAGTGAAATGGACAGGGCTTTAGAGCAGTACTTC. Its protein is CAWSEMDRALEQYF.

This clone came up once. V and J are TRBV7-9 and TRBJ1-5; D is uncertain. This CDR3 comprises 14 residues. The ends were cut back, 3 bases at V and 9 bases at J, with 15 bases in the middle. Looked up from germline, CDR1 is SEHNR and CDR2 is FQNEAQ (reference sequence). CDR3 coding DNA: TGTGCCAGCAGCTTGGACTCTTTGGCTGCGCCCCAGCATTTT. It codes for CASSLDSLAAPQHF. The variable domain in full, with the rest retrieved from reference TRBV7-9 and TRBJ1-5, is DTGVSQNPRHKITKRGQNVTFRCDPISEHNRLYWYRQTLGQGPEFLTYFQNEAQLEKSRLLSDRFSAERPKGSFSTLEIQRTEQGDSAMYLCASSLDSLAAPQHFGDGTRLSIL.

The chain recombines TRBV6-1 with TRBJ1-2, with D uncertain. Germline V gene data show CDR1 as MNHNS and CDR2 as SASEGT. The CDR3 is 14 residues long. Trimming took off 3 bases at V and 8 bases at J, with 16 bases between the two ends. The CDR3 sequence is CASSDTGRGAGYTF. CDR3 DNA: TGTGCCAGCAGTGACACGGGCCGCGGCGCGGGCTACACCTTC.

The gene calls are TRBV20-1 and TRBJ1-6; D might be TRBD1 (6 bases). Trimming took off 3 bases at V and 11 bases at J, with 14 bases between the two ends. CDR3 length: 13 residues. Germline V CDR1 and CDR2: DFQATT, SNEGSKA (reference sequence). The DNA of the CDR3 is TGCAGTGCTAGTCCGACTGGGGGCACACCCCTCCACTTT. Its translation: CSASPTGGTPLHF.

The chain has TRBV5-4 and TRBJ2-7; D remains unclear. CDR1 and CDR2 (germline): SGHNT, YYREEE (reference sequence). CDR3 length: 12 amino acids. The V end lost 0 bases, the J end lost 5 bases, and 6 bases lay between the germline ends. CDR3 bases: TGTGCCAGCAGCTTGGTGGGGAACGAGCAGTACTTC. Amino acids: CASSLVGNEQYF. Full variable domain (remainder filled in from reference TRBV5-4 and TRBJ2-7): ETGVTQSPTHLIKTRGQQVTLRCSSQSGHNTVSWYQQALGQGPQFIFQYYREEENGRGNFPPRFSGLQFPNYSSELNVNALELDDSALYLCASSLVGNEQYFGPGTRLTVT.

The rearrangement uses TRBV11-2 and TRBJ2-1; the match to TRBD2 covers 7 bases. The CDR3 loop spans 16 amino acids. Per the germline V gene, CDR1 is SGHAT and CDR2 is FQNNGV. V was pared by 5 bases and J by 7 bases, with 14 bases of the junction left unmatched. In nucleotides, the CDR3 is TGTGCCAGCAGCCCCTTGTTTCGCGGGGGTCAAAATGAGCAGTTCTTC. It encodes CASSPLFRGGQNEQFF.